The table lists the clone carrying this TCR beta chain with many counts. These data come from a study of neurological immune-mediated disorders. TCRdb independently ran MiXCR on the 5' RACE reads; one entry per CDR3 protein. The sample holds fewer than 50,000 distinct CDR3 sequences, over 8.5% seen once. As to time point: technical triplicate 1. The unsorted libraries originated from 2 million PBMCs kept at -80 C. The sequence derives from a man aged 55 to 70 with HTLV-1-associated myelopathy (HAM/TSP). Material: PBMCs.

The CDR3 region has the DNA TGTGCCAGCAGCCGGCCGGGGAAGGGTTTCTACGAGCAGTACTTC. The encoded protein is CASSRPGKGFYEQYF. V usage is TRBV6-6 and J usage is TRBJ2-7, with D tentatively TRBD2 (5 bases). V gave up 6 bases and J gave up 3 bases, with 18 bases separating them. This CDR3 comprises 15 residues. From germline, CDR1 is MNHNY and CDR2 SVGAGI (reference sequence).